These T cell receptor beta chains were read from a single sample in a study of blood T cells in healthy people across ages. TCRdb redid the calling of the 5' RACE reads with MiXCR, one entry per CDR3 protein. The sample yields hundreds of thousands of distinct CDR3 sequences, more than 50% seen once. The sequencing input was blood. These receptors originate from a man aged 40-50 years in good health. CDR3s include the opening cysteine and the closing phenylalanine or tryptophan. D genes are given only for firm matches. Expanded clones are given a class, and other clones once, few, many or no size at all.

TRBV27	TRBJ2-5	.	.	CASSLYPGPETQYF	TGTGCCAGCAGTTTATATCCGGGCCCAGAGACCCAGTACTTC
TRBV6-5	TRBJ2-1	.	.	CASSFHGNSNEQFF	TGTGCCAGCAGTTTCCACGGAAACAGCAATGAGCAGTTCTTC
TRBV25-1	TRBJ2-7	TRBD2	many	CASRGGSSYEQYF	TGTGCCAGCAGGGGCGGGAGCTCCTACGAGCAGTACTTC
TRBV20-1	TRBJ2-1	.	few	CSARDPEGNRGGEQFF	TGCAGTGCTAGAGATCCTGAGGGAAACCGGGGCGGTGAGCAGTTCTTC
TRBV6-2/TRBV6-3	TRBJ2-4	TRBD1	.	CASSYYSSGQGENIQYF	TGTGCCAGCAGTTACTACAGCTCTGGACAGGGAGAAAACATTCAGTACTTC
TRBV7-2	TRBJ2-4	.	.	CASSLGGIRDIQYF	TGTGCCAGCAGCTTAGGAGGGATTCGGGACATTCAGTACTTC
TRBV2	TRBJ2-1	.	few	CASTLGDGWHEQFF	TGTGCCAGCACTCTGGGAGATGGCTGGCATGAGCAGTTCTTC
TRBV5-4	TRBJ2-7	.	.	CASSLAQHPSYEQYF	TGTGCCAGCAGCTTGGCCCAGCATCCCTCCTACGAGCAGTACTTC
TRBV2	TRBJ2-5	TRBD1	.	CAGTGDVETQYF	TGTGCCGGCACAGGGGACGTAGAGACCCAGTACTTC
TRBV7-9	TRBJ2-7	.	few	CASSHSRLRPYEQYF	TGTGCCAGCAGTCACTCGCGCCTTAGACCCTACGAGCAGTACTTC
TRBV7-2	TRBJ2-5	.	few	CASSGGQGETQYF	TGTGCCAGCAGCGGGGGCCAGGGGGAGACCCAGTACTTC
TRBV18	TRBJ2-5	TRBD1	.	CASSPWDRSQETQYF	TGTGCCAGCTCACCGTGGGACAGATCCCAAGAGACCCAGTACTTC
TRBV5-1	TRBJ1-5	.	.	CASSLEPGAGQPQHF	TGCGCCAGCAGCTTGGAGCCTGGGGCCGGCCAGCCCCAGCATTTT
TRBV2	TRBJ1-1	.	once	CASRETDSVNTEAFF	TGTGCCAGCAGGGAGACGGACAGCGTGAACACTGAAGCTTTCTTT
TRBV12-3/TRBV12-4	TRBJ2-5	.	few	CASAGPLDPETQYF	TGTGCCAGCGCGGGACCCCTGGACCCTGAGACCCAGTACTTC
TRBV27	TRBJ1-6	.	.	CASSLQIEKGKMDSPLHF	TGTGCCAGCAGTTTGCAAATAGAAAAGGGGAAGATGGATTCACCCCTCCACTTT
TRBV7-2	TRBJ1-1	.	.	CAGSLGGGSGRAFF	TGTGCCGGCAGCTTAGGGGGGGGGTCAGGACGAGCTTTCTTT
TRBV6-5	TRBJ1-2	TRBD1	many	CASSNRGRNYGYTF	TGTGCCAGCAGTAACAGGGGGCGTAACTATGGCTACACCTTC
TRBV15	TRBJ2-7	.	.	CATSAGSSWNYEQYF	TGTGCCACCAGCGCGGGATCTAGCTGGAACTACGAGCAGTACTTC
TRBV6-1	TRBJ2-3	TRBD2	.	CASRDPGGDTQYF	TGTGCCAGCAGGGACCCGGGGGGAGATACGCAGTATTTT
TRBV12-3/TRBV12-4	TRBJ2-1	.	few	CASSLKGRIVGTPSYNEQFF	TGTGCCAGCAGTTTAAAGGGCCGTATAGTAGGGACCCCCTCGTACAATGAGCAGTTCTTC
TRBV7-9	TRBJ2-5	.	few	CASSLGSSGGETQYF	TGTGCCAGCAGCTTAGGCAGCTCCGGAGGGGAGACCCAGTACTTC
TRBV6-6	TRBJ2-5	.	.	CASSSPGGEETQYF	TGTGCCAGCAGTTCGCCGGGGGGCGAAGAGACCCAGTACTTC
TRBV15	TRBJ2-3	.	many	CATSNRVWLTLDTQYF	TGTGCCACCAGTAACCGTGTTTGGCTGACCTTGGATACGCAGTATTTT
TRBV20-1	TRBJ2-1	.	.	CSALWPPRQFF	TGCAGTGCCTTGTGGCCCCCCCGGCAGTTCTTC
TRBV4-3	TRBJ1-1	.	.	CASSQVWNTEAFF	TGCGCCAGCAGCCAAGTTTGGAACACTGAAGCTTTCTTT
TRBV6-1	TRBJ1-5	TRBD1	.	CASKATGGWGQPQHF	TGTGCCAGCAAGGCAACAGGGGGCTGGGGGCAGCCCCAGCATTTT
TRBV18	TRBJ2-7	TRBD1	.	CASSPQGQGAYEQYF	TGTGCCAGCTCACCACAAGGACAGGGGGCATACGAGCAGTACTTC
TRBV7-9	TRBJ2-1	TRBD2	.	CASSRKAGLAVDEQFF	TGTGCCAGCAGCCGCAAAGCGGGACTAGCGGTCGATGAGCAGTTCTTC
TRBV10-3	TRBJ2-2	.	.	CAISESGRDTGELFF	TGTGCCATCAGTGAGTCCGGCAGAGACACCGGGGAGCTGTTTTTT
TRBV20-1	TRBJ2-1	TRBD2	.	CSHLKAGGPKNEQFF	TGCAGCCACCTCAAGGCGGGGGGGCCGAAAAATGAGCAGTTCTTC
TRBV10-3	TRBJ2-5	.	few	CAISESPNGEGAYETQYF	TGTGCCATCAGTGAGTCCCCAAACGGAGAGGGCGCGTACGAGACCCAGTACTTC
TRBV7-2	TRBJ2-5	TRBD2	.	CASSHRLAGDQETQYF	TGTGCCAGCAGCCACCGACTAGCGGGAGACCAAGAGACCCAGTACTTC
TRBV20-1	TRBJ2-3	.	.	CSARGLGTDTQYF	TGCAGTGCTAGAGGCTTGGGGACAGATACGCAGTATTTT
TRBV29-1	TRBJ2-5	.	.	CSGWRSETQYF	TGCAGCGGTTGGCGTTCAGAGACCCAGTACTTC
TRBV3-1	TRBJ2-7	.	.	CASSQGVGGEQYF	TGTGCCAGCAGCCAAGGAGTTGGCGGGGAGCAGTACTTC
TRBV6-6	TRBJ1-2	.	.	CASSYSEYGAGDGYTF	TGTGCCAGCAGTTACTCCGAATACGGGGCGGGGGATGGCTACACCTTC
TRBV10-3	TRBJ2-7	TRBD2	few	CAISGTSGGSYEQYF	TGTGCCATCAGCGGAACTAGCGGGGGTTCCTACGAGCAGTACTTC
TRBV20-1	TRBJ2-3	.	.	CSASEAGRTDTQYF	TGCAGTGCTAGTGAGGCGGGACGCACAGATACGCAGTATTTT
TRBV7-2	TRBJ1-2	.	.	CASSPDRFYGYTF	TGTGCCAGCAGCCCCGACAGGTTCTATGGCTACACCTTC
TRBV11-3	TRBJ2-1	TRBD2	.	CASSLTSGQAGEQFF	TGTGCCAGCAGCTTAACTAGCGGGCAAGCGGGAGAGCAGTTCTTC
TRBV20-1	TRBJ1-2	.	.	CSAGDHLDGYTF	TGCAGTGCAGGAGATCATTTGGATGGCTACACCTTC
TRBV6-5	TRBJ2-3	.	.	CASSYTVPSQDTQYF	TGTGCCAGCAGTTACACGGTCCCATCCCAGGATACGCAGTATTTT
TRBV5-1	TRBJ2-1	.	few	CASSLGGVETEQFF	TGCGCCAGCAGCTTGGGAGGTGTGGAGACTGAGCAGTTCTTC
TRBV28	TRBJ2-5	.	few	CASTSFVEETQYF	TGTGCCAGCACCTCGTTTGTTGAAGAGACCCAGTACTTC
TRBV3-1	TRBJ2-3	.	.	CASSQETATLTDTQYF	TGTGCCAGCAGCCAAGAAACAGCGACCCTAACAGATACGCAGTATTTT
TRBV27	TRBJ2-7	.	.	CASGRPGARSYEQYF	TGTGCCAGCGGTCGTCCGGGGGCTCGGTCCTACGAGCAGTACTTC
TRBV7-9	TRBJ2-3	.	once	CASSLREASTDTQYF	TGTGCCAGCAGCTTAAGGGAGGCTAGCACAGATACGCAGTATTTT
TRBV5-1	TRBJ2-5	TRBD1	few	CASSSQGAAQETQYF	TGCGCCAGCAGCTCCCAGGGGGCCGCACAAGAGACCCAGTACTTC
TRBV6-5	TRBJ2-5	.	few	CASSYSSGNLETQYF	TGTGCCAGCAGTTACTCGTCAGGGAACTTGGAGACCCAGTACTTC